These T cell receptor beta chains were read from a single sample in a study of shared T cell receptors in the human thymus. Some clones are missing from TCRdb's copy, which holds only in-frame ones; the method was immunoSEQ multiplex PCR. The sample lists some 660,000 clones, 70% to 90% occurring once. This sample also appeared in a second study, on human thymus T cells.

The sequencing sample was made of thymocytes. Source of these receptors: a boy younger than two with a congenital heart defect. The CDR3 runs from the conserved cysteine through the conserved F or W. D genes are given only for firm matches. The listing skips clone size in some rows; elsewhere it reads once, few, many or a size class.

J gene: TRBJ2-2
D gene: TRBD2
V gene: TRBV25-1
clone size: -
CDR3 DNA: TGTGCCAGCAGACTAGCGGCGAACACCGGGGAGCTGTTTTTT
CDR3 protein: CASRLAANTGELFF

J gene: TRBJ1-2
D gene: -
V gene: TRBV13
clone size: -
CDR3 DNA: TGTGCCAGCGATACCCCGGGGGGAAGAAAGGGCTACACCTTC
CDR3 protein: CASDTPGGRKGYTF

J gene: TRBJ2-7
D gene: TRBD2
V gene: TRBV5-4
clone size: -
CDR3 DNA: TGTGCCAGCAGCCTGACTAGCGGGGGGTTTTCCTACGAGCAGTACTTC
CDR3 protein: CASSLTSGGFSYEQYF

J gene: TRBJ2-5
D gene: -
V gene: TRBV27
clone size: -
CDR3 DNA: TGTGCCAGCAGTCGCACCGGGACAATGCAAGAGACCCAGTACTTC
CDR3 protein: CASSRTGTMQETQYF

J gene: TRBJ2-1
D gene: TRBD2
V gene: TRBV4-3
clone size: -
CDR3 DNA: TGCGCCAGCAGCCAAGTACTCCCCGCGGGGGGTTCAATGCATGAGCAGTTCTTC
CDR3 protein: CASSQVLPAGGSMHEQFF

J gene: TRBJ2-7
D gene: TRBD1
V gene: TRBV19
clone size: -
CDR3 DNA: TGTGCCAGTACTACGACAGGGCCTCCCTACGAGCAGTACTTC
CDR3 protein: CASTTTGPPYEQYF

J gene: TRBJ1-4
D gene: TRBD1
V gene: TRBV4-3
clone size: -
CDR3 DNA: TGCGCCAGCAGCCAAGATTACAGGGGGCAGGAAAAACTGTTTTTT
CDR3 protein: CASSQDYRGQEKLFF

J gene: TRBJ2-7
D gene: -
V gene: TRBV4-3
clone size: -
CDR3 DNA: TGCGCCAGCAGCCGAAACAGGGAAACCTACGAGCAGTACTTC
CDR3 protein: CASSRNRETYEQYF

J gene: TRBJ2-7
D gene: -
V gene: TRBV25-1
clone size: -
CDR3 DNA: TGTGCCAGCAGTGTTCGAGGGGAGCAGTACTTC
CDR3 protein: CASSVRGEQYF

J gene: TRBJ2-1
D gene: -
V gene: TRBV11-2
clone size: -
CDR3 DNA: TGTGCCAGCAGCTCCGGGACTGCCAACAATGAGCAGTTCTTC
CDR3 protein: CASSSGTANNEQFF

J gene: TRBJ2-1
D gene: -
V gene: TRBV5-4
clone size: -
CDR3 DNA: TGTGCCAGCAGCGGGGAGGGACAGGCTTACAATGAGCAGTTCTTC
CDR3 protein: CASSGEGQAYNEQFF

J gene: TRBJ2-7
D gene: TRBD2
V gene: TRBV10-3
clone size: -
CDR3 DNA: TGTGCCATCAGTGAGCCCGGGACTAGCGGGGGGCTCTCCTACGAGCAGTACTTC
CDR3 protein: CAISEPGTSGGLSYEQYF

J gene: TRBJ1-2
D gene: TRBD1
V gene: TRBV6-5
clone size: -
CDR3 DNA: TGTGCCAGCAGTTCCCGGGACAGGCAACTCGGCTACACCTTC
CDR3 protein: CASSSRDRQLGYTF

J gene: TRBJ2-2
D gene: -
V gene: TRBV18
clone size: -
CDR3 DNA: TGTGCCAGCTCATTCACAGGGAACACCGGGGAGCTGTTTTTT
CDR3 protein: CASSFTGNTGELFF

J gene: TRBJ1-5
D gene: -
V gene: TRBV19
clone size: -
CDR3 DNA: TGTGCCAGTAGTACCCCCGGGGGAGTAAAGCCCCAGCATTTT
CDR3 protein: CASSTPGGVKPQHF

J gene: TRBJ2-1
D gene: TRBD2
V gene: TRBV9
clone size: -
CDR3 DNA: TGTGCCAGCAGCGTAGCTCTAGCGGGAGGTCTCTACAATGAGCAGTTCTTC
CDR3 protein: CASSVALAGGLYNEQFF

J gene: TRBJ2-1
D gene: TRBD2
V gene: TRBV29-1
clone size: -
CDR3 DNA: TGCAGCGTTGAAGATCAAGTAGCGGGAGGAAACAATGAGCAGTTCTTC
CDR3 protein: CSVEDQVAGGNNEQFF

J gene: TRBJ1-3
D gene: TRBD1
V gene: TRBV28
clone size: -
CDR3 DNA: TGTGCCAGCAGTTTAGGCCTACATGGACAGGGAAGCTCTGGAAACACCATATATTTT
CDR3 protein: CASSLGLHGQGSSGNTIYF

J gene: TRBJ1-5
D gene: TRBD1
V gene: TRBV7-9
clone size: -
CDR3 DNA: TGTGCCAGCAGCTTAGACCTGGCAGGGGGACAACAGCCCCAGCATTTT
CDR3 protein: CASSLDLAGGQQPQHF

J gene: TRBJ1-2
D gene: -
V gene: TRBV6-1
clone size: -
CDR3 DNA: TGTGCCAGCAGTGTCGCAGGGGCAAGAGATGGCTACACCTTC
CDR3 protein: CASSVAGARDGYTF

J gene: TRBJ2-7
D gene: TRBD2
V gene: TRBV5-4
clone size: -
CDR3 DNA: TGTGCCAGCAGCTTGAAACCGGCTAGCGGGAGGGTATTTTTCTCCGAGCAGTACTTC
CDR3 protein: CASSLKPASGRVFFSEQYF

J gene: TRBJ2-6
D gene: -
V gene: TRBV5-1
clone size: -
CDR3 DNA: TGCGCCAGCATTTCCGGCTGGCCGGGGAGTGGGGCCAACGTCCTGACTTTC
CDR3 protein: CASISGWPGSGANVLTF

J gene: TRBJ1-3
D gene: -
V gene: TRBV4-1
clone size: few
CDR3 DNA: TGCGCCAGCAGACCCCTGGACAACTCTGGAAACACCATATATTTT
CDR3 protein: CASRPLDNSGNTIYF

J gene: TRBJ1-2
D gene: -
V gene: TRBV28
clone size: -
CDR3 DNA: TGTGCCAGCAGTTTAATCGCAGGGCTCTATGGCTACACCTTC
CDR3 protein: CASSLIAGLYGYTF

J gene: TRBJ2-7
D gene: TRBD1
V gene: TRBV28
clone size: -
CDR3 DNA: TGTGCCAGCAGGACCGGGACAGGGACCTACGAGCAGTACTTC
CDR3 protein: CASRTGTGTYEQYF

J gene: TRBJ2-7
D gene: TRBD1
V gene: TRBV5-1
clone size: -
CDR3 DNA: TGCGCCAGCAGCTTGGGGTACAAGGGGGCGGATTACGAGCAGTACTTC
CDR3 protein: CASSLGYKGADYEQYF

J gene: TRBJ2-7
D gene: TRBD2
V gene: TRBV6-7
clone size: -
CDR3 DNA: TGTGCCAGCAGTTACGGGGGACTAGTCCTATACGAGCAGTACTTC
CDR3 protein: CASSYGGLVLYEQYF

J gene: TRBJ2-7
D gene: -
V gene: TRBV19
clone size: -
CDR3 DNA: TGTGCCACCCCCTCTGGGCAGGGTGGCGAGCAGTACTTC
CDR3 protein: CATPSGQGGEQYF

J gene: TRBJ1-2
D gene: TRBD1
V gene: TRBV14
clone size: -
CDR3 DNA: TGTGCCAGCAGCCGGAATACCGGGACAGGGACGGATGGCTACACCTTC
CDR3 protein: CASSRNTGTGTDGYTF

J gene: TRBJ2-7
D gene: -
V gene: TRBV7-3
clone size: -
CDR3 DNA: TGTGCCAGCAGCTTAGAGGGTAGCGGCTACGAGCAGTACTTC
CDR3 protein: CASSLEGSGYEQYF

J gene: TRBJ2-7
D gene: -
V gene: TRBV5-5
clone size: -
CDR3 DNA: TGTGCCAGCAGCTTGTGGCAGGGAACCTACGAGCAGTACTTC
CDR3 protein: CASSLWQGTYEQYF

J gene: TRBJ1-1
D gene: -
V gene: TRBV5-5
clone size: -
CDR3 DNA: TGTGCCAGCAGCTGGCCTCGCCGATCTGAAGCTTTCTTT
CDR3 protein: CASSWPRRSEAFF

J gene: TRBJ1-1
D gene: -
V gene: TRBV30
clone size: -
CDR3 DNA: TGTGCCTGGACAGGGGACACTGAAGCTTTCTTT
CDR3 protein: CAWTGDTEAFF

J gene: TRBJ1-2
D gene: -
V gene: TRBV7-9
clone size: -
CDR3 DNA: TGTGCCAGCCCCCCGGGAGGCTATGGCTACACCTTC
CDR3 protein: CASPPGGYGYTF

J gene: TRBJ2-1
D gene: -
V gene: TRBV19
clone size: -
CDR3 DNA: TGTGCCAGTAGTATTAAGGGGGTTAGGGCAGTAAATGAGCAGTTCTTC
CDR3 protein: CASSIKGVRAVNEQFF

J gene: TRBJ2-4
D gene: -
V gene: TRBV10-3
clone size: -
CDR3 DNA: TGTGCCATCAGCGAGCACACGAGGGACATTCAGTACTTC
CDR3 protein: CAISEHTRDIQYF

J gene: TRBJ2-7
D gene: TRBD1
V gene: TRBV4-1
clone size: -
CDR3 DNA: TGCGCCAGCAGCCCTGACACAGGGGGAAATGGGCTAGCCTCTGGCGAGCAGTACTTC
CDR3 protein: CASSPDTGGNGLASGEQYF

J gene: TRBJ2-7
D gene: TRBD2
V gene: TRBV28
clone size: -
CDR3 DNA: TGTGCCAGCAGTTTGGGACTATGGGACGAGCAGTACTTC
CDR3 protein: CASSLGLWDEQYF

J gene: TRBJ2-5
D gene: TRBD1
V gene: TRBV14
clone size: -
CDR3 DNA: TGTGCCAGCAGCCCGGGACAGGGGGTAAAGGAGACCCAGTACTTC
CDR3 protein: CASSPGQGVKETQYF

J gene: TRBJ2-3
D gene: -
V gene: TRBV2
clone size: -
CDR3 DNA: TGTGCCAGCAGTGCCCGGGAGTTCCTTGGAACAGATACGCAGTATTTT
CDR3 protein: CASSAREFLGTDTQYF

J gene: TRBJ1-2
D gene: TRBD1
V gene: TRBV28
clone size: -
CDR3 DNA: TGTGCCAGCAGTGCCCGACAGGGGGCGGGCTATGGCTACACCTTC
CDR3 protein: CASSARQGAGYGYTF

J gene: TRBJ2-3
D gene: TRBD2
V gene: TRBV2
clone size: -
CDR3 DNA: TGTGCCAGCAGTGAAGCATCTAGCGGGGGGAGCACAGATACGCAGTATTTT
CDR3 protein: CASSEASSGGSTDTQYF

J gene: TRBJ1-5
D gene: -
V gene: TRBV27
clone size: -
CDR3 DNA: TGTGCCAGCAGTTCCAGGGCGCGGCAGCCCCAGCATTTT
CDR3 protein: CASSSRARQPQHF

J gene: TRBJ2-7
D gene: -
V gene: TRBV14
clone size: -
CDR3 DNA: TGTGCCAGCAGCCAAGGGGACAAAGTAGGTTACGAGCAGTACTTC
CDR3 protein: CASSQGDKVGYEQYF

J gene: TRBJ2-5
D gene: -
V gene: TRBV15
clone size: -
CDR3 DNA: TGTGCCACGTGCGAGGTTAATGGGTTCTTCCAAGAGACCCAGTACTTC
CDR3 protein: CATCEVNGFFQETQYF

J gene: TRBJ2-7
D gene: -
V gene: TRBV27
clone size: -
CDR3 DNA: TGTGCCAGCAAAATTAGCGGAGGCATCTACGAGCAGTACTTC
CDR3 protein: CASKISGGIYEQYF

J gene: TRBJ1-4
D gene: -
V gene: TRBV19
clone size: -
CDR3 DNA: TGTGCCAGTAAGAGAGCAGGGGAGAATGAAAAACTGTTTTTT
CDR3 protein: CASKRAGENEKLFF

J gene: TRBJ1-5
D gene: TRBD1
V gene: TRBV28
clone size: -
CDR3 DNA: TGTGCCAGCAGTACTCCGGACAGGGGTCGAGGGGATAGCAATCAGCCCCAGCATTTT
CDR3 protein: CASSTPDRGRGDSNQPQHF

J gene: TRBJ1-6
D gene: -
V gene: TRBV11-2
clone size: -
CDR3 DNA: TGTGCCAGCAGCTTCGGGAGCCTTATTGCTTCACCCCTCCACTTT
CDR3 protein: CASSFGSLIASPLHF

J gene: TRBJ2-5
D gene: TRBD1
V gene: TRBV28
clone size: -
CDR3 DNA: TGTGCCAGCAGCCTTGAACCGGGACAGATACATGAGACCCAGTACTTC
CDR3 protein: CASSLEPGQIHETQYF

J gene: TRBJ1-2
D gene: -
V gene: TRBV25-1
clone size: -
CDR3 DNA: TGTGCCAGCAGTGAATATAAGGGGCCAGGGATACATGGCTACACCTTC
CDR3 protein: CASSEYKGPGIHGYTF

J gene: TRBJ2-7
D gene: -
V gene: TRBV4-1
clone size: -
CDR3 DNA: TGCGCCAGCAGCCCAGGGGGGAACTCCTACGAGCAGTACTTC
CDR3 protein: CASSPGGNSYEQYF

J gene: TRBJ1-5
D gene: -
V gene: TRBV6-6
clone size: -
CDR3 DNA: TGTGCCAGCATCTCACACCCCGTCCCCAATCAGCCCCAGCATTTT
CDR3 protein: CASISHPVPNQPQHF

J gene: TRBJ2-7
D gene: -
V gene: TRBV6-1
clone size: -
CDR3 DNA: TGTGCCAGCAGTGAGACAGGCTACTCCTACGAGCAGTACTTC
CDR3 protein: CASSETGYSYEQYF